This T cell receptor (beta chain) was observed in a study of T cells in Graves' hyperthyroidism and ophthalmopathy. Amplified TCR beta CDR3 regions derived from RNA transcripts. First-round RT-PCR with HTBI primers amplified the TCR CDR3 region. TCRdb used MiXCR to reprocess the multiplex PCR reads, holding one entry per CDR3 protein. The table has roughly 500,000 distinct CDR3 sequences, about 16% seen once. V lost 0 bases and J lost 6; bases outside the gene matches: 3. Germline CDR1 and CDR2: GTSNPN and SVGIG (reference sequence). This CDR3 spans 14 amino acids. General observations from the study: Stable hyperthyroidism was separated from ophthalmopathy by a model based on 13 V-J features.

This clonotype was detected many times. Antigen specificity is unknown. This sequence originates from a woman in her thirties with Graves' ophthalmopathy. This chain joins TRBV30 and TRBJ1-4; 8 bases line up with TRBD1. Sequencing input: blood. The CDR3 bases are TGTGCCTGGAGTGTAGGCAGGGGGCATGAAAAACTGTTTTTT. Translating gives CAWSVGRGHEKLFF.